The next 18 T cell receptor beta chains were all read from a single sample in a study of cytomegalovirus exposure and HLA in healthy donors (dated by TCRdb to the late 2010s). Receptor libraries were prepared by the immunoSEQ multiplex PCR assay. A mixture of 60 forward primers for TCR Vbeta segments and 13 reverse primers for TCR Jbeta segments was used in the multiplex PCR. The source is immuneACCESS, and TCRdb retained only in-frame sequences with V and J called. Part of the clones is not carried over; for the studies checked, unresolved V genes explain less than half of this, and the remainder is unexplained. In all, the sample holds some 96,000 clones, and about 74% of those were seen once. The ten largest clones add up to 6% to 8.5% of the sample. Sample: PBMCs. These receptors all stem from a female donor in good health and CMV-seronegative.

This clone has more than one count but fewer than ten. V gene TRBV6-5 combines with J gene TRBJ1-1, with D tentatively TRBD1 (6 bases). V shed 8 bases and J shed 5 bases, with 21 bases lying between them. This CDR3 region has 15 residues. Per germline, CDR1 MNHEY and CDR2 SVGAGI. CDR3 coding DNA: TGTGCCAGCGGAATGGGGGGGCTCGTATATACTGAAGCTTTCTTT. Residues: CASGMGGLVYTEAFF.

This CDR3 reads CASSPSGGTNEQFF. In DNA form, the CDR3 reads TGCGCCAGCAGCCCCAGCGGGGGGACAAATGAGCAGTTCTTC. V is TRBV5-1 and J is TRBJ2-1; 9 bases are shared with TRBD2. The CDR3 covers 14 residues. Germline lookup yields CDR1 SGHRS and CDR2 YFSETQ. Losses at the gene ends were 4 bases for V and 7 bases for J; bases not matched to a gene: 6.

The rearrangement links TRBV10-3 to TRBJ2-7, with TRBD2 as a possible D gene (5 bases). The CDR3 sequence is 15 residues long. Germline values: CDR1 ENHRY, CDR2 SYGVKD. The V and J ends lost 4 bases and 3 bases respectively, with 16 bases between them. The CDR3 DNA reads TGTGCCATCAGTGGGACCCGACTAAAGGGCTACGAGCAGTACTTC. Its translation is CAISGTRLKGYEQYF.

This clone came up once. The J gene is TRBJ2-7, the V gene TRBV6-1; D possibly corresponds to TRBD1 (5 bases). The germline CDR1 and CDR2 sequences are MNHNS and SASEGT. This CDR3 comprises 13 residues. Between the trimmed V and J ends, which lost 3 bases and 6 bases, there was a span of 12 bases. The CDR3 region has the DNA TGTGCCAGCAGTGATTGGACATCGGGCGAGCAGTACTTC. It encodes CASSDWTSGEQYF.

This sequence joins TRBV30 and TRBJ1-1, with D possibly matching TRBD1 (6 bases). V lost 3 bases, J lost 1 base, and 9 bases lay in between. Germline V lookup: CDR1 GTSNPN, CDR2 SVGIG (reference sequence). The CDR3 contains 13 residues. In DNA, the CDR3 is TGTGCCTGGAGCGAGGACAGGAACACTGAAGCTTTCTTT. It is translated as CAWSEDRNTEAFF.

The rearrangement links TRBV27 to TRBJ1-1; 8 bases line up with TRBD1. V was clipped by 7 bases and J by 0 bases; unmatched bases: 4. Germline assignment: CDR1 MNHEY and CDR2 SMNVEV (reference sequence). CDR3 length: 14 amino acids. The CDR3 loop reads CASTPDRVNTEAFF. For the CDR3, the DNA is TGTGCCAGCACCCCGGACAGGGTGAACACTGAAGCTTTCTTT.

The V gene is TRBV5-4, the J gene TRBJ2-2; maybe TRBD1 (5 bases). CDR3 length: 15 residues. Trimming cost V 0 bases and J 5 bases, with 11 bases left between them. Germline V gives CDR1 SGHNT, CDR2 YYREEE (reference sequence). The CDR3 nucleotides are TGTGCCAGCAGCTTGGGGCAGGGCGAGACCGGGGAGCTGTTTTTT. Residues: CASSLGQGETGELFF.

V and J are TRBV18 and TRBJ1-1; a possible D gene is TRBD1 (6 bases). V was cut by 3 bases and J by 0 bases, with 11 bases left in between. CDR3 size: 15 residues. CDR1 is KGHSH and CDR2 is LQKENI in the germline V gene. This chain's CDR3 is CASSPDSRLNTEAFF. DNA of the CDR3: TGTGCCAGCTCACCGGACAGCCGATTGAACACTGAAGCTTTCTTT.

The rearrangement joins TRBV7-2 to TRBJ1-5; no reliable D call. This CDR3 has 13 residues. Trimming pared 5 bases from V and 1 base from J, leaving 6 bases between. The germline CDR1 and CDR2 sequences are SGHTA and FQGNSA. CDR3 sequence (DNA): TGTGCCAGCAGCGCTGAGAGCAATCAGCCCCAGCATTTT. Translated: CASSAESNQPQHF. The variable domain in full, with the rest retrieved from reference TRBV7-2 and TRBJ1-5, is GAGVSQSPSNKVTEKGKDVELRCDPISGHTALYWYRQSLGQGLEFLIYFQGNSAPDKSGLPSDRFSAERTGGSVSTLTIQRTQQEDSAVYLCASSAESNQPQHFGDGTRLSIL.

CDR3 region: CASSPYRGSNQPQHF. In DNA, the CDR3 is TGTGCCAGCAGTCCTTACAGGGGGTCCAATCAGCCCCAGCATTTT. The V and J genes are TRBV27 and TRBJ1-5; 8 nucleotides align to TRBD1. The CDR3 is 15 residues long. Germline loops: CDR1 MNHEY, CDR2 SMNVEV (reference sequence). V lost 5 bases, J lost 3 bases, and 6 bases stayed unmatched.

The chain joins TRBV28 to TRBJ2-5, with 13 bases identical to TRBD2. The V segment lost 4 bases and the J segment 5 bases; nucleotides outside the gene matches: 10. Germline CDR1 MDHEN, CDR2 SYDVKM. The CDR3 totals 17 residues. The CDR3 DNA follows: TGTGCCAGCAGTTCGCTAACTAGCGGGAGGGCCGGGGAGACCCAGTACTTC. Residues: CASSSLTSGRAGETQYF.

This chain uses TRBV7-8 with TRBJ2-1, with 10 bases that match TRBD2. This CDR3 is built from 17 residues. V lost 3 bases to trimming and J lost 6 bases; unmatched junction nucleotides: 11. Looked up from germline, CDR1 is SGHVS and CDR2 is FQNEAQ. CDR3 DNA sequence: TGTGCCAGCAGCTTGGTTAGCGGGAGGCCTACCCCCAATGAGCAGTTCTTC. Encoded protein: CASSLVSGRPTPNEQFF.

This clone was seen a few times. The chain has TRBV6-1 and TRBJ2-5; possibly TRBD1 for D (6 bases). Trimming took off 2 bases at V and 2 bases at J, with 12 bases between the two ends. CDR1 and CDR2 (germline): MNHNS, SASEGT. The CDR3 has 15 amino acids. The CDR3 DNA reads TGTGCCAGCAGTGAACTTGCAGGGGAGCAAGAGACCCAGTACTTC. Translation gives CASSELAGEQETQYF.

This chain joins TRBV9 and TRBJ1-6, with D tentatively TRBD1 (5 bases). Germline V gene sequence: CDR1 SGDLS, CDR2 YYNGEE. Trimming stripped 0 bases from V and 10 bases from J, with 17 bases between. CDR3 size: 16 residues. For the CDR3, the DNA is TGTGCCAGCAGCGTAGGGGACTCCAATGTCGTATCACCCCTCCACTTT. This gives the protein CASSVGDSNVVSPLHF.

V and J are TRBV11-3 and TRBJ2-1; D gene unclear. The germline V gene has CDR1 SGHNT and CDR2 YENEEA. The CDR3 has 15 residues. V dropped 1 base and J dropped 6 bases, with 13 bases sitting between them. The DNA for the CDR3 is TGTGCCAGCAGCTTAGGGCTAGTGCCCTCCAATGAGCAGTTCTTC. It is translated as CASSLGLVPSNEQFF.

The rearrangement joins TRBV18 to TRBJ1-5; no clear D gene. The CDR3 totals 15 residues. Between the trimmed V and J ends, which lost 1 base and 6 bases, there was a span of 13 bases. Germline CDR1 KGHSH, CDR2 LQKENI. The CDR3 region is CASSPQRPVGQPQHF. The CDR3 nucleotides are TGTGCCAGCTCACCACAGAGGCCGGTGGGTCAGCCCCAGCATTTT.

This chain uses TRBV7-9 with TRBJ2-3, with 8 bases identical to TRBD2. The CDR3 extends over 17 amino acids. The V gene's germline CDR1 is SEHNR and CDR2 FQNEAQ (reference sequence). V lost 4 bases, J lost 0 bases, and 9 bases stayed unmatched. The CDR3 DNA sequence: TGTGCCAGCAGCTCTGCTACCACTAGCGGCAGCACAGATACGCAGTATTTT. It is translated as CASSSATTSGSTDTQYF.

The rearrangement joins TRBV7-9 to TRBJ1-4, with D possibly being TRBD1 (6 bases). CDR1 is SEHNR, CDR2 FQNEAQ, per germline (reference sequence). This CDR3 region has 15 residues. Trimming took 5 bases from V and 3 from J, leaving 13 bases between them. The CDR3 here is CASSERTASNEKLFF. The CDR3 DNA follows: TGTGCCAGCAGCGAGCGGACAGCCTCTAATGAAAAACTGTTTTTT.